Each of the 23 T cell receptor beta chains below was sequenced from the same sample in a study of regulatory T cells in long-lasting Graves disease. Both iRepertoire HTBI primers and Arm-PCR of CDR3 regions were used to build the TCR beta libraries. TCRdb re-analysed the multiplex PCR reads in MiXCR, keeping a single row per CDR3 protein. The sample records around 500,000 distinct CDR3 sequences, roughly 14% being singletons. The time point here: newly diagnosed GD, antithyroid drugs for less than 3 months. Scientists built the TCR library using RNA that was extracted from PBMCs. The sample also formed part of further work on T cells in Graves' hyperthyroidism and ophthalmopathy.

The material was peripheral blood mononuclear cells (PBMCs), obtained at new diagnosis, from a patient treated with antithyroid drugs. Receptors were obtained from a man aged 30-40 years with Graves disease.

In this sample, this clonotype turned up a few times. The chain is built from TRBV18 and TRBJ2-7; D not certain. The CDR3 sequence is 15 residues long. V was pared by 2 bases and J by 1 base, with 12 bases between. The germline gives CDR1 KGHSH, CDR2 LQKENI. The CDR3 DNA follows: TGTGCCAGCTCACCAGGGCCAGGAGTATCCTACGAGCAGTACTTC. Amino acids: CASSPGPGVSYEQYF.

This clonotype has ten or more counts. The chain has TRBV3-1 and TRBJ2-5, with D uncertain. V dropped 0 bases and J dropped 2 bases, with 7 bases sitting between them. Per the germline V gene, CDR1 is LGHDT and CDR2 is YNNKEL (reference sequence). This CDR3 spans 14 amino acids. In DNA form, the CDR3 reads TGTGCCAGCAGCCAAGATACAGCACAAGAGACCCAGTACTTC. Encoded protein: CASSQDTAQETQYF.

This clonotype has a count of ten or more. The chain links TRBV12-3 or TRBV12-4 to TRBJ1-4, with TRBD1 matching over 9 bases. V lost 3 bases, J lost 11 bases, and 7 bases stayed unmatched. This CDR3 is 14 amino acids long. This CDR3 reads CASSFGDRVQKLFF. The CDR3 DNA reads TGTGCCAGCAGTTTCGGGGACAGGGTACAGAAACTGTTTTTT.

This clonotype came up many times. This chain joins TRBV12-3 or TRBV12-4 and TRBJ1-4, with 7 bases identical to TRBD1. Unmatched junction bases numbered 14, after V lost 8 bases and J lost 8 bases. The CDR3 is 15 amino acids. This CDR3 is CASAGTALLKEKLFF. CDR3 nucleotides: TGTGCCAGCGCCGGGACAGCCCTGTTAAAGGAAAAACTGTTTTTT.

This sequence joins TRBV6-9 and TRBJ2-5, with 14 bases matching TRBD2. Trimming took 4 bases from V and 5 from J; bases not matched to a gene: 21. The CDR3 runs to 21 residues. Germline V gene sequence: CDR1 MNHGY, CDR2 SVAAGI. The CDR3 DNA follows: TGTGCCAGCAGTTCTCGAGACAGGCACCAACGACTAGCGGGAGGGCCGGAGACCCAGTACTTC. Amino acids: CASSSRDRHQRLAGGPETQYF.

This clonotype was recorded at least ten times. The V and J genes are TRBV27 and TRBJ2-7; 9 bases match TRBD1. Trimming removed 3 bases from V and 6 bases from J; junction bases left unmatched: 6. CDR1 and CDR2 (germline): MNHEY, SMNVEV (reference sequence). This CDR3 comprises 14 residues. CDR3 protein: CASSLRQGVGEQYF. As DNA, the CDR3 is TGTGCCAGCAGTTTGCGACAGGGGGTCGGCGAGCAGTACTTC.

The CDR3 protein is CATSVSTRGEQYF. CDR3 nucleotides: TGTGCCACCAGTGTATCCACCCGGGGCGAGCAGTACTTC. The chain carries TRBV24-1 and TRBJ2-7, with D maybe TRBD2 (5 bases). Germline lookup yields CDR1 KGHDR and CDR2 SFDVKD. The CDR3 covers 13 residues. V lost 5 bases, J lost 6 bases, and 13 bases lay in between.

This clonotype has more than one count but fewer than ten. The chain carries TRBV6-1 and TRBJ2-7; 11 nucleotides align to TRBD1. This CDR3 spans 14 amino acids. After removal of 8 bases from V and 5 bases from J, the junction contained 8 bases not matched to a gene. CDR1 is MNHNS, CDR2 SASEGT, per germline. CDR3 bases: TGTGCCAGCCGTCGGGACAGGGGGACGGACGAGCAGTACTTC. As protein: CASRRDRGTDEQYF.

V gene TRBV25-1 combines with J gene TRBJ2-3, with D perhaps being TRBD1 or TRBD2 (6 bases each). There are 14 residues in the CDR3. The V and J ends lost 2 bases and 4 bases respectively, with 10 bases between them. The germline V gene encodes CDR1 MGHDK and CDR2 SYGVNS. For the CDR3, the DNA is TGTGCCAGCAGTGAAGTTGGGGGGCCAGATACGCAGTATTTT. As protein: CASSEVGGPDTQYF.

There are many counts of this clonotype. The J gene is TRBJ2-1, the V gene TRBV12-3 or TRBV12-4, with 10 positions matching TRBD2. The junction had 11 bases not matched to a gene; V was cut back by 8 bases and J by 4 bases. The CDR3 covers 16 residues. The DNA for the CDR3 is TGTGCCAGCGCCCTGGCTAGCGGGAGTATTTACAATGAGCAGTTCTTC. This sequence encodes CASALASGSIYNEQFF.

This clonotype showed up just a few times. The chain carries TRBV20-1 and TRBJ2-4, with TRBD2 as a possible D gene (5 bases). Germline CDR1 DFQATT, CDR2 SNEGSKA (reference sequence). CDR3 size: 14 residues. V was trimmed by 6 bases and J by 5 bases, leaving 17 bases between them. CDR3 sequence (DNA): TGCAGTGCCAGTCTTCGCGGGCCCGAAAACATTCAGTACTTC. This sequence encodes CSASLRGPENIQYF.

Ten or more counts support this clonotype. This sequence joins TRBV11-2 and TRBJ2-3; D remains unclear. CDR3 length: 14 amino acids. Looked up from germline, CDR1 is SGHAT and CDR2 is FQNNGV. V was cut by 1 base and J by 3 bases, with 8 bases left in between. DNA for the CDR3: TGTGCCAGCAGCTTAGGATTAGGAACAGATACGCAGTATTTT. Amino acid sequence: CASSLGLGTDTQYF.

The V call is TRBV5-1, the J call TRBJ2-7, with 9 bases aligning to TRBD2. CDR1 and CDR2 (germline): SGHRS, YFSETQ. This CDR3 region has 19 residues. After removal of 0 bases from V and 1 base from J, the junction contained 14 bases not matched to a gene. CDR3 DNA: TGCGCCAGCAGCTTGGGACGGGTAGCGGGAGTCCGGAGGTCCTACGAGCAGTACTTC. Amino acid sequence: CASSLGRVAGVRRSYEQYF.

The table lists this clonotype with many counts. The chain uses TRBV7-3 and TRBJ2-3; D remains unclear. Looked up from germline, CDR1 is SGHTA and CDR2 is FQGTGA. V was shortened by 0 bases and J by 4 bases, with 8 bases between the two germline ends. The CDR3 is 14 residues long. CDR3 protein: CASSLTPASDTQYF. As DNA, the CDR3 is TGTGCCAGCAGCTTAACTCCAGCGTCAGATACGCAGTATTTT.

This clonotype was recorded at least ten times. J is TRBJ2-7 and V is TRBV12-3 or TRBV12-4, with 7 bases aligning to TRBD2. The CDR3 is 16 amino acids. Trimming cost V 4 bases and J 5 bases; bases outside gene matches: 14. Here the CDR3 reads CASSWGPAGAGDEQYF. In DNA, the CDR3 is TGTGCCAGCAGTTGGGGTCCCGCGGGAGCCGGCGACGAGCAGTACTTC.

The V call is TRBV11-2, the J call TRBJ1-3; D not certain. The CDR3 is 14 residues long. The germline V gene encodes CDR1 SGHAT and CDR2 FQNNGV. The ends were cut back, 4 bases at V and 4 bases at J, with 11 bases in the middle. CDR3 DNA: TGTGCCAGCAGCTCACGGACGGTGGGAAACACCATATATTTT. This sequence encodes CASSSRTVGNTIYF. Full variable domain (missing parts from reference TRBV11-2 and TRBJ1-3): EAGVAQSPRYKIIEKRQSVAFWCNPISGHATLYWYQQILGQGPKLLIQFQNNGVVDDSQLPKDRFSAERLKGVDSTLKIQPAKLEDSAVYLCASSSRTVGNTIYFGEGSWLTVV.

This clonotype was counted at least ten times. The genes are TRBV7-2 and TRBJ2-5; D perhaps matches TRBD1 (6 bases). V shed 1 base and J shed 7 bases, with 13 bases lying between them. CDR1 and CDR2 from the germline V gene are SGHTA and FQGNSA. This CDR3 is 14 amino acids long. This CDR3 reads CASSLGAQGMTQYF. In DNA, the CDR3 is TGTGCCAGCAGCTTAGGGGCCCAGGGGATGACCCAGTACTTC.

The table lists this clonotype with many counts. The chain carries TRBV2 and TRBJ2-7; D call uncertain. The CDR3 length is 12 residues. V was trimmed by 3 bases and J by 6 bases, leaving 9 bases between them. Germline assignment: CDR1 SNHLY and CDR2 FYNNEI. CDR3 sequence: CASSDSPVEQYF. The CDR3 DNA sequence: TGTGCCAGCAGTGACTCCCCGGTCGAGCAGTACTTC. Complete variable domain (other parts from reference TRBV2 and TRBJ2-7): EPEVTQTPSHQVTQMGQEVILRCVPISNHLYFYWYRQILGQKVEFLVSFYNNEISEKSEIFDDQFSVERPDGSNFTLKIRSTKLEDSAMYFCASSDSPVEQYFGPGTRLTVT.

Concerning this clonotype itself: A far larger clone is off by one base, so a read error is likely. The chain uses TRBV12-3 or TRBV12-4 and TRBJ2-7; possible D gene TRBD1, 5 bases. The CDR3 spans 15 residues. The CDR3 sequence is CASSFGSAGANVLIF. As DNA, the CDR3 is TGTGCCAGCAGCTTTGGTTCGGCTGGGGCCAACGTCCTGATTTTC.

The sample holds many counts of this clonotype. V and J are TRBV6-2 or TRBV6-3 and TRBJ2-2; tentatively, D is TRBD2 (6 bases). Germline CDR1 MNHEY, CDR2 SVGEGT. V was clipped by 7 bases and J by 5 bases, with 11 bases between them. The CDR3 covers 13 residues. CDR3 bases: TGTGCCAGCACCGGGGGAGAAACCGGGGAGCTGTTTTTT. Translating it yields CASTGGETGELFF.

Many counts were recorded for this clonotype. The CDR3 sequence: CSARRGEATYEQYF. CDR3 coding DNA: TGCAGTGCTAGACGGGGTGAAGCGACCTACGAGCAGTACTTC. J is TRBJ2-7 and V is TRBV20-1, with D perhaps matching TRBD2 (5 bases). With 2 bases removed from V and 2 bases from J, the gap between germline ends came to 13 bases. Germline values: CDR1 DFQATT, CDR2 SNEGSKA (reference sequence). This CDR3 comprises 14 residues.

To note about this clonotype: A single base separates this from a much larger clone, so it may be a read error. The J gene is TRBJ2-7, the V gene TRBV20-1, with 9 bases matching TRBD2. The CDR3 runs 13 residues. Germline V gives CDR1 DFQATT, CDR2 SNEGSKA (reference sequence). DNA of the CDR3: TGCAGTGTCCAGCGGACTAGCGCGGCCGAGGAGTACTTC. Protein sequence: CSVQRTSAAEEYF.

CDR3 DNA sequence: TGTGCCAGTAGTAGAGGACAGGCCCTACAAGAGACCCAGTACTTC. The encoded protein is CASSRGQALQETQYF. This chain links TRBV19 with TRBJ2-5, with TRBD1 matching over 7 bases. Trimming took 4 bases from V and 2 from J; bases not matched to a gene: 7. CDR1 is LNHDA, CDR2 SQIVND, per germline (reference sequence). CDR3 length equals 15 residues.